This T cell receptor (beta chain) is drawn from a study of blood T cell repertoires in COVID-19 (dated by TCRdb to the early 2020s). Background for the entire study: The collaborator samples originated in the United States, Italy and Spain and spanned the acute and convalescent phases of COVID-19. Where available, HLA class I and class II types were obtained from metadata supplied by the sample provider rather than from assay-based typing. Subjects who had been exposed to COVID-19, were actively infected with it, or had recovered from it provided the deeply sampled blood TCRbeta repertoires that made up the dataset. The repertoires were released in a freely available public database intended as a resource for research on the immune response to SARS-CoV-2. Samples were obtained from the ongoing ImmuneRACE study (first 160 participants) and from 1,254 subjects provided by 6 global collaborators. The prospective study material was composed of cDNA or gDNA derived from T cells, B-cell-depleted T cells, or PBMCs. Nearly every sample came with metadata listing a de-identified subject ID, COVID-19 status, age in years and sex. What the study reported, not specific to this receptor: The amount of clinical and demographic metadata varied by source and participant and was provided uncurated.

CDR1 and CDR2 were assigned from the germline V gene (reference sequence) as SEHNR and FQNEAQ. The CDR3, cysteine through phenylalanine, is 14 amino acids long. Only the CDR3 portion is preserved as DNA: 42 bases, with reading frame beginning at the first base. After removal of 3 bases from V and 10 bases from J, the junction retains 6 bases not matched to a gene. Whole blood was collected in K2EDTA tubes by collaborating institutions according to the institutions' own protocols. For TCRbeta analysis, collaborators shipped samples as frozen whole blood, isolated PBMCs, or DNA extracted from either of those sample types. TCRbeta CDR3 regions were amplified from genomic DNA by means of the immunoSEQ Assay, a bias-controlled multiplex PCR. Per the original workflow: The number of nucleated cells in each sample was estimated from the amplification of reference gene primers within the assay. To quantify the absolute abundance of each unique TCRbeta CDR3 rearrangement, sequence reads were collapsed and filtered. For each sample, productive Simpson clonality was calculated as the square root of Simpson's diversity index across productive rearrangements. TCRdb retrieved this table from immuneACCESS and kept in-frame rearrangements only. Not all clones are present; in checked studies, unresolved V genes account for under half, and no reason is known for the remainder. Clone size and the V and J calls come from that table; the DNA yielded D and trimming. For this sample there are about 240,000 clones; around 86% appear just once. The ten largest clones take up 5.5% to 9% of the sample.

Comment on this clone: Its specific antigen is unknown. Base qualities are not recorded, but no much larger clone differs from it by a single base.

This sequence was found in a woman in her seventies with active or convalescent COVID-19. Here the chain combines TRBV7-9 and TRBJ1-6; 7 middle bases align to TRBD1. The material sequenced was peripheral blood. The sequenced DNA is TGTGCCAGCAGCTTTGGACAGGTCAAGTCACCCCTCCACTTT. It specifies CASSFGQVKSPLHF.